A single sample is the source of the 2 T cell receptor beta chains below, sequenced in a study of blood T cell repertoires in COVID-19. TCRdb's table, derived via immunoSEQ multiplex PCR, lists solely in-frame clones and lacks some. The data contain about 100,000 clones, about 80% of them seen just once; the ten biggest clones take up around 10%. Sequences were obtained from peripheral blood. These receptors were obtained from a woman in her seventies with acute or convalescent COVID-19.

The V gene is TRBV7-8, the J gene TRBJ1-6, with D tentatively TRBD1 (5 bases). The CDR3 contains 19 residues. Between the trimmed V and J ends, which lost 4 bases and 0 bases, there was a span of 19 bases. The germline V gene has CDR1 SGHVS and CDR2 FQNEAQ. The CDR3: CASSSAGTGVSSYNSPLHF. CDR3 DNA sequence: TGTGCCAGCAGCTCAGCCGGGACGGGGGTTAGCTCCTATAATTCACCCCTCCACTTT.

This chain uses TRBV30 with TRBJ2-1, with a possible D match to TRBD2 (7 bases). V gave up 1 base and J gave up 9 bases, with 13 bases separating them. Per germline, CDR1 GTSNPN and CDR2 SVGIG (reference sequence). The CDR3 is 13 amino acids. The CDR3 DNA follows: TGTGCCTGGAGTGGAACGGGGGGCGGTGAGCAGTTCTTC. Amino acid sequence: CAWSGTGGGEQFF.